This TCR beta chain comes out of a study of beta chain features in type 1 diabetes (dated by TCRdb to the late 2010s). Describing the broader study: Patients and healthy donors did not differ in mean age, gender distribution, total cell number or subset yield. A total of around 100 million sorted cells were examined across all samples, and RNA yield correlated strongly with the number of cells per subset. The study compared the TCRB repertoires of sorted circulating CD4+ T cell subsets in recently diagnosed type 1 diabetes patients with those in matched healthy donors. Regulatory and stem cell-like memory subsets were obtained from only 8 patients and roughly 8 healthy donors, while naive and central memory subsets were obtained from all 30 or so donors. The investigation overall reported the following: In all four CD4+ subsets, TCRB CDR3 length was moderately but significantly shorter in type 1 diabetes patients. Naive, central memory and regulatory TCRB repertoires appeared to be more alike among patients than among healthy donors. PCR may preferentially amplify shorter templates, but because patient and control samples were amplified and corrected together, any resulting skew would affect both groups equally. Because cDNA rather than genomic DNA was sequenced, highly expressing activated cells could have been over-represented, although no difference in activation and CD3 levels was found between groups. Only small numbers of individuals were included in the HLA sub-analyses, which left unresolved whether HLA type had any influence on TCRB rearrangement. At VDJ recombination sites, patients with type 1 diabetes made fewer insertions and deleted more nucleotides, a pattern implying thymic rearrangement abnormalities.

This clone was seen a few times. Its cognate antigen has yet to be identified. Base qualities were left out, and no much larger clone turns up one base away. The cysteine opens and the phenylalanine closes a CDR3 of 14 amino acids. Only the CDR3 region is kept as DNA, spanning 42 bases read in frame from base 1. CDR1 MNHNY and CDR2 SVGAGI are derived from the germline V gene (reference sequence). At the junction V is shortened by 7 bases and J by 0 bases, with 10 bases in between. Each donor gave one peripheral blood draw, approximately 0.11 L on average, collected into heparinised tubes. Naive, central memory, regulatory and stem cell-like memory CD4+ T cells were sorted on a BD FACSAria II using a panel including CD45RO, CCR7, CD25, CD127, CD95 and CD27. Every sorted population had a purity above 95%. PBMCs were isolated right away by Lymphoprep density gradient centrifugation and were stained directly, without culture. Samples were stained and sorted in pairs, with one healthy donor and one patient per experiment, so that batch effects were minimized.

The entire isolated RNA was reverse transcribed using the High Capacity cDNA Reverse Transcription Kit, and thus expressed TCRB transcripts were sequenced. Naive, central memory and regulatory T cell samples underwent deep immunoSEQ sequencing, averaging around 3.9 million total reads per sample. After sorted cells were lysed in RLT buffer, RNA was extracted with DNase-treated RNeasy Micro or Mini kits, with the choice depending on cell number. Each cell subset was processed on its own to prevent cross-contamination, while patient and healthy donor samples were processed together. The immunoSEQ multiplex PCR was used to amplify TCRB sequences from cDNA, generating 87-bp fragments that spanned the CDR3 region. Amplicons were sequenced on the Illumina HiSeq platform. The authors' analysis ran thus. PCR bias was corrected computationally using synthetic template baselines, and reads within Hamming distance 2 were collapsed, with unmergeable singletons discarded. Reads were aligned against IMGT so that V, D and J genes, CDR3 length and insertions or deletions at six rearrangement sites could be assigned. Within each subset, clonotype counts were normalized to the number of sorted cells before true diversity and Gini coefficients were calculated with the tcR R package. Repertoire sharing was quantified using the overlap coefficient calculated on TCRB nucleotide sequences. As a proxy for the pre-selection repertoire, out-of-frame TCRB sequences from naive cells were analyzed. TCRdb holds this immuneACCESS table with in-frame rearrangements only. Some clones are missing; in checked studies, unresolved V genes explain under half, and the rest has no known cause. V and J calls and clone size follow that table, whereas D and trimming were derived from the DNA. This sample gives under 950,000 clones in total; 15% to 20% of them show up just once. Clones ranked in the top ten supply 0.02% to 0.025% of the sample.

The chain links TRBV6-6 with TRBJ2-1; the D gene is perhaps TRBD1, on 6 matching bases. Specimen: naive CD4+ T cells from blood. This specimen's cell subset or site label, per the study, means: true naive CD4+ T cells. The clonotype comes from a woman in her late teens or twenties in good health. The nucleotides are TGTGCCAGCACTCTGGACAGCTCCTACAATGAGCAGTTCTTC. Its coded protein is CASTLDSSYNEQFF.